This T cell receptor (beta chain) is drawn from a study of Graves' ophthalmopathy and Graves' hyperthyroidism. Findings of the study overall: It was with around 67% sensitivity and 72% to 75% specificity that the model predicted ophthalmopathy progression. Cross-validated, the 13-signature model showed 87.88%/81.08% sensitivity/specificity, and 80%/75% in the test set. The authors also found most expanded thyroid clonotypes above 0.001 frequency in blood.

Concerning this clonotype itself: Its antigen remains unknown.

Aged 18 to 65, the patients with hyperthyroidism had under 2 months' duration and were newly diagnosed. TCR beta CDR3 regions were amplified from RNA transcripts. RT-PCR with HTBI primers came first, then second-round multiplex PCR. Using its own MiXCR run on the multiplex PCR reads, TCRdb lists one record per CDR3 protein. This table has some 1.1 million distinct CDR3 sequences, less than 45% appearing once. The germline V gene has CDR1 LGHDT and CDR2 YNNKEL (reference sequence). V lost 1 base to trimming and J lost 0 bases, with 13 bases between them. The CDR3 extends over 17 amino acids. The clonotype was recovered from an adult man with Graves' hyperthyroidism. This chain uses TRBV3-1 with TRBJ1-5; D remains ambiguous. The sample taken for sequencing was peripheral blood or thyroid tissue (not recorded which). CDR3 nucleotides: TGTGCCAGCAGCCAAGCCCCCACGGGCCGTAGCAATCAGCCCCAGCATTTT. It encodes CASSQAPTGRSNQPQHF.